The 21 T cell receptor beta chains below were found in one sample sequenced in a study of Ad26.COV2.S vaccination and SARS-CoV-2 variants. Sequencing was performed with immunoSEQ multiplex PCR; in TCRdb, only in-frame clones are kept and a portion is missing. This sample carries about 350,000 clones, approximately 85% of them seen once, and the ten largest clones take 3% to 4%. Treatment given: some 19 received Ad26.COV2.S at low or high dose, single or two shots; 5 received placebo; per-sample allocation not given. The investigators took samples on day 63 after the first vaccine or placebo injection. Sequenced here: peripheral blood, sampled in a trial of Ad26.COV2.S vaccine versus placebo. All receptors come from a person between 18 and 59 years old who received the Ad26.COV2.S COVID-19 vaccine or a placebo.

This chain connects TRBV7-9 to TRBJ2-7; 8 nucleotides match TRBD1. The V gene end was trimmed by 3 bases and the J gene end by 1 base; junction bases not matched to a gene: 17. From germline, CDR1 is SEHNR and CDR2 FQNEAQ (reference sequence). The length of the CDR3 is 19 residues. In DNA form, the CDR3 reads TGTGCCAGCAGCTTGGAGTACAACAGGGGGAAGAGGGGGTCCTACGAGCAGTACTTC. Translation: CASSLEYNRGKRGSYEQYF.

This chain links TRBV19 with TRBJ1-5; 9 bases line up with TRBD1. The J segment lost 6 bases and the V segment lost 8 bases, leaving 17 bases of the junction unmatched. The CDR3 spans 17 residues. CDR1 LNHDA and CDR2 SQIVND come from the germline V gene (reference sequence). CDR3: CASSGTGTREQGQPQHF. DNA for the CDR3: TGTGCCAGTTCCGGGACAGGGACAAGAGAGCAGGGTCAGCCCCAGCATTTT. Based on the CDR3 plus reference TRBV19 and TRBJ1-5, the full variable domain is DGGITQSPKYLFRKEGQNVTLSCEQNLNHDAMYWYRQDPGQGLRLIYYSQIVNDFQKGDIAEGYSVSREKKESFPLTVTSAQKNPTAFYLCASSGTGTREQGQPQHFGDGTRLSIL.

The CDR3 here is CASSASGTSPETQYF. The CDR3 DNA follows: TGTGCCAGCAGCGCCTCCGGGACTAGCCCAGAGACCCAGTACTTC. The chain employs TRBV9 and TRBJ2-5, with TRBD2 identical over 9 bases. There are 15 residues in the CDR3. J was trimmed by 4 bases and V by 3 bases; bases with no gene match: 7. Germline V gives CDR1 SGDLS, CDR2 YYNGEE.

The V gene is TRBV11-1, the J gene TRBJ2-2; tentatively, D is TRBD2 (7 bases). In germline, CDR1 is SGHAT, CDR2 FQDESV (reference sequence). The CDR3 runs 15 residues. Trimming shortened V by 11 bases and J by 0 bases, and 16 bases separated the two germline ends. In nucleotides, the CDR3 is TGTGCCCATAAGGGGGGGACCGCGAACACCGGGGAGCTGTTTTTT. It encodes CAHKGGTANTGELFF.

The V call is TRBV6-6, the J call TRBJ1-5; a weak D match, TRBD1 (5 bases). Trimming took 6 bases from V and 6 from J, leaving 12 bases between them. Germline V lookup: CDR1 MNHNY, CDR2 SVGAGI (reference sequence). There are 13 residues in the CDR3. CDR3 sequence reads: CASREGGGQPQHF. The CDR3 DNA reads TGTGCCAGCAGGGAGGGCGGGGGTCAGCCCCAGCATTTT.

The V call is TRBV15, the J call TRBJ2-2; D not certain. Germline V CDR1 and CDR2: LNHNV, YYDKDF (reference sequence). V lost 1 base, J lost 9 bases, and 15 bases lay in between. This CDR3 is built from 15 residues. The CDR3 sequence is CATSRGASYDRELFF. The CDR3 nucleotides read TGTGCCACCAGCAGAGGGGCCAGTTATGATAGGGAGCTGTTTTTT.

The V call is TRBV24-1, the J call TRBJ2-5; D is possibly TRBD2 (5 bases). This CDR3 is 14 amino acids long. Germline CDR1 reads KGHDR; CDR2 reads SFDVKD. The V gene lost 4 bases and the J gene lost 3 bases, with 11 bases spanning the gap. Here the CDR3 reads CATSDRGAKETQYF. The CDR3 DNA is TGTGCCACCAGTGACCGGGGAGCCAAAGAGACCCAGTACTTC.

This clone was detected a few times. This chain links TRBV12-5 with TRBJ1-5, with D hard to call. V dropped 6 bases and J dropped 6 bases, with 12 bases sitting between them. The CDR3 spans 13 residues. Per the germline V gene, CDR1 is LGHNT and CDR2 is FRNRAP. DNA for the CDR3: TGTGCTAGTGGACTGCGGTCGGGTCAGCCCCAGCATTTT. It encodes CASGLRSGQPQHF.

The CDR3 DNA reads TGTGCCAGCACGGGACTAGTGAACGGGGAGCTGTTTTTT. It is translated as CASTGLVNGELFF. The chain carries TRBV2 and TRBJ2-2, with TRBD2 matching 8 bases. The germline V gene has CDR1 SNHLY and CDR2 FYNNEI. The junction had 5 bases not matched to a gene; V was cut back by 7 bases and J by 7 bases. The CDR3 sequence is 13 residues long.

The J gene is TRBJ2-7, the V gene TRBV5-4, with 8 bases identical to TRBD1. V lost 4 bases and J lost 3; bases outside the gene matches: 18. The germline V gene encodes CDR1 SGHNT and CDR2 YYREEE (reference sequence). This CDR3 contains 18 residues. Written as DNA, the CDR3 is TGTGCCAGCAGCGGGTACGGGACAGGTGTTATACTTAACTACGAGCAGTACTTC. Its protein product is CASSGYGTGVILNYEQYF.

The chain links TRBV12-3 or TRBV12-4 to TRBJ2-1; no firm D call. V lost 3 bases and J lost 10, with 13 bases in between. This CDR3 spans 13 amino acids. Here the CDR3 DNA reads TGTGCCAGCAGTTTTAGTCTAGTGGGAGAGCAGTTCTTC. Protein product: CASSFSLVGEQFF.

This clone was detected only a few times. The CDR3 DNA sequence: TGTGCCAGCAGCCAAGATTGGGCGGGGGCGAGGGGCACTGAAGCTTTCTTT. It encodes CASSQDWAGARGTEAFF. This chain joins TRBV3-1 (or the pseudogene TRBV3-2) and TRBJ1-1; D possibly corresponds to TRBD1 (6 bases). V was shortened by 0 bases and J by 4 bases, with 18 bases between the two germline ends. The germline CDR1 and CDR2 sequences are LGHDT and YNNKEL (reference sequence). This CDR3 is 17 amino acids long.

The J gene is TRBJ2-5, the V gene TRBV25-1, with no clear D. There are 13 residues in the CDR3. The germline V gene has CDR1 MGHDK and CDR2 SYGVNS. Trimming removed 4 bases from V and 1 base from J, with 7 bases in between. The CDR3 region has the DNA TGTGCCAGCAGTGGTGCAGTCCAAGAGACCCAGTACTTC. It codes for CASSGAVQETQYF.

The chain is built from TRBV9 and TRBJ2-6; D could derive from TRBD1 or TRBD2 (5 bases each). Germline V gene sequence: CDR1 SGDLS, CDR2 YYNGEE. The V gene lost 2 bases and the J gene lost 4 bases, with 10 bases spanning the gap. This CDR3 comprises 15 residues. DNA for the CDR3: TGTGCCAGCAGCGTTCTGGGGGACGGGGCCAACGTCCTGACTTTC. Translating gives CASSVLGDGANVLTF. The full variable domain, its missing parts supplied by reference TRBV9 and TRBJ2-6, is DSGVTQTPKHLITATGQRVTLRCSPRSGDLSVYWYQQSLDQGLQFLIQYYNGEERAKGNILERFSAQQFPDLHSELNLSSLELGDSALYFCASSVLGDGANVLTFGAGSRLTVL.

This clone occurred a few times. This sequence joins TRBV7-9 and TRBJ2-7, with D possibly TRBD2 on 6 matching bases. The germline V gene has CDR1 SEHNR and CDR2 FQNEAQ (reference sequence). The CDR3 extends over 16 amino acids. V was shortened by 4 bases and J by 3 bases, with 19 bases between the two germline ends. CDR3 sequence reads: CASSSPPTGTGYEQYF. The CDR3, as DNA: TGTGCCAGCAGCTCCCCCCCAACCGGGACTGGCTACGAGCAGTACTTC.

The chain uses TRBV5-4 and TRBJ2-7; D is undetermined. Germline V lookup: CDR1 SGHNT, CDR2 YYREEE (reference sequence). The length of the CDR3 is 14 residues. Trimming removed 2 bases from V and 5 bases from J, with 14 bases in between. This chain's CDR3 is CASSFSGLPDEQYF. The CDR3 DNA follows: TGTGCCAGCAGCTTCTCCGGCCTACCCGACGAGCAGTACTTC. The full variable domain, completed using reference TRBV5-4 and TRBJ2-7, is ETGVTQSPTHLIKTRGQQVTLRCSSQSGHNTVSWYQQALGQGPQFIFQYYREEENGRGNFPPRFSGLQFPNYSSELNVNALELDDSALYLCASSFSGLPDEQYFGPGTRLTVT.

This clone was seen more than once but under ten times. V and J are TRBV5-4 and TRBJ2-5, with 9 bases that match TRBD2. CDR3 length equals 17 residues. In germline, CDR1 is SGHNT, CDR2 YYREEE (reference sequence). Trimming took 5 bases from V and 0 from J; bases not matched to a gene: 11. The CDR3 loop reads CASSIDMASGDQETQYF. Here the CDR3 DNA reads TGTGCCAGCAGTATCGATATGGCTAGCGGGGACCAAGAGACCCAGTACTTC.

Comment on this clone: Additional DNA sequences in this sample encode the identical CDR3. V usage is TRBV7-9 and J usage is TRBJ2-5; unclear D gene. Trimming took 1 base from V and 4 from J, leaving 4 bases between them. The CDR3 length is 12 residues. The germline CDR1 and CDR2 sequences are SEHNR and FQNEAQ (reference sequence). The CDR3 DNA is TGTGCCAGCAGCTTAGTAGGAGAGACCCAGTACTTC. This translates into CASSLVGETQYF.

Details on this clone: The sample has other DNA sequences that encode this CDR3 too. The CDR3 protein is CASSQEFGAQETQYF. CDR3 DNA sequence: TGCGCCAGCAGCCAAGAGTTTGGAGCTCAAGAGACCCAGTACTTC. This chain connects TRBV4-3 to TRBJ2-5; D gene ambiguous. The ends were cut back, 0 bases at V and 2 bases at J, with 10 bases in the middle. CDR3 size: 15 residues. CDR1 and CDR2 (germline): LGHNA, YSLEER.

This clone was counted between two and nine times. The chain has TRBV5-6 and TRBJ2-7; D perhaps matches TRBD2 (6 bases). Trimming took 2 bases from V and 0 from J, leaving 6 bases between them. The CDR3 is made up of 13 amino acids. Germline V gene sequence: CDR1 SGHDT, CDR2 YYEEEE. For the CDR3, the DNA is TGTGCCAGCAGCTTAGCGGGCTCCTACGAGCAGTACTTC. Residues: CASSLAGSYEQYF.

The chain employs TRBV5-1 and TRBJ2-1, with 8 positions matching TRBD1. Germline CDR1 is SGHRS and CDR2 is YFSETQ. Germline trimming cut 4 bases from V and 0 bases from J; bases unmatched to any gene: 6. The CDR3 extends over 16 amino acids. CDR3 DNA sequence: TGCGCCAGCAGCCGGACAGGGAGCTCCTCCTACAATGAGCAGTTCTTC. It translates to CASSRTGSSSYNEQFF. The full variable domain, its missing parts supplied by reference TRBV5-1 and TRBJ2-1, is KAGVTQTPRYLIKTRGQQVTLSCSPISGHRSVSWYQQTPGQGLQFLFEYFSETQRNKGNFPGRFSGRQFSNSRSEMNVSTLELGDSALYLCASSRTGSSSYNEQFFGPGTRLTVL.